This T cell receptor beta chain comes out of a study of T cells in Graves' hyperthyroidism and ophthalmopathy (dated 2019 in TCRdb). With respect to the entire study: Peripheral blood samples were taken at initial diagnosis, before any treatment was given. After sampling, hyperthyroidism patients received methimazole starting at 30 mg daily, and ophthalmopathy patients received high-dose intravenous methylprednisolone. In addition, the study compared T-cell repertoires in thyroid tissue and in blood from six Graves' hyperthyroidism patients. Whether ophthalmopathy could be predicted prospectively was tested in an independent validation cohort made up of about 18 hyperthyroidism patients plus 17 patients who later progressed to ophthalmopathy. TCR V-J signatures able to tell the groups apart were searched for in a discovery cohort of 90 to 100 patients, of whom approximately 40 had Graves' ophthalmopathy and roughly 58 had stable Graves' hyperthyroidism. For training and testing, the 95 to 100 patients in the discovery cohort were randomly divided in a 7:3 ratio. According to the paper, TCR Vbeta CDR3 sequencing was carried out on 120 to 150 peripheral blood samples, which came from under 50 ophthalmopathy, approximately 72 hyperthyroidism and 17 progressor patients. General findings and caveats noted by the study authors: No statistical method was used to fix the sample size in advance, and group allocation was not hidden from the investigators. Most expanded thyroid clonotypes (frequency above 0.001) were also detected in blood, suggesting blood repertoires may reflect thyroid immune responses. Ophthalmopathy was separated from stable hyperthyroidism by a 13 V-J signature model, with over 85% sensitivity and 81% to 82% specificity obtained in cross-validation and 80%/75% obtained in testing. In validation, the model predicted progression to ophthalmopathy a median of roughly six months before onset, with approximately 68% sensitivity and 72.22% specificity.

TCR beta CDR3 regions were amplified from RNA transcripts. A first-round RT-PCR of the TCR CDR3 used the HTBI primer set with the Qiagen OneStep RT-PCR kit. A second multiplex PCR round built the libraries, followed by size selection and purification. Paired-end sequencing of the libraries was performed with 100 bp reads on an Illumina HiSeq2000. In the paper's pipeline: Raw data were processed with SOAPnuke, discarding reads with adapters, uncalled bases, mean Phred below 15, or no exact constant-primer or identifier match. High-quality paired reads were merged using COPE v1.2.5, and each unique nucleotide sequence was defined as a clonotype. MiTCR v1.1 was used to align clonotypes to the IMGT TRBV, TRBD and TRBJ reference segments. The analysis was restricted to V-J combinations with a frequency above 0.0001, which together covered approximately 99% of the repertoires. The TCS score was defined as the ratio of F50 (clonal expansion) to E x V (chaos), calculated using BLOSUM62-based TCRdist between CDR3 peptides within each V-J. Welch's t-statistics and random forest reduced just over 500 V-J features to some 14, which were used in a naive Bayes classifier (R e1071). TCRdb trimmed the raw reads at Q25, called clones with MiXCR and kept productive beta chains. Each CDR3 protein appears once, grouped with its most common genes and DNA. Clone size and V and J calls follow TCRdb, not the original study. Across this sample there are a few hundred thousand distinct CDR3 sequences, with 16% seen only once. About 29% of the sample is held by the ten biggest clonotypes.

On this clonotype itself: The antigen this receptor binds is unknown. No quality values exist for individual bases; no much larger clone is one base distant.

Ophthalmopathy patients had moderately to severely active disease, with a Clinical Activity Score of 3 or more, a NOSPECS grade of 4 or more, and a disease duration of less than 3 months. Patients with uncontrolled infections, other autoimmune diseases, pregnancy or lactation were excluded. Diagnoses were established on the basis of clinical symptoms, serum thyroxine and TRAb, thyroid ultrasound, and orbital computed tomography. PBMCs were separated from roughly 10 ml of fresh peripheral blood using Ficoll-Paque density gradient centrifugation. Total RNA was extracted using Trizol reagent, and RNA quality was assessed on an Agilent 2100 Bioanalyzer. The receptor was isolated from a woman in her thirties with Graves' ophthalmopathy. The source material was blood.

Here is the DNA: TGTGCCAGCAGAGGTTTTAGGGCTAGCGGCTACAATGAGCAGTTCTTC. It translates as CASRGFRASGYNEQFF. The chain couples TRBV28 to TRBJ2-1; 7 junctional bases match TRBD2. Reading from cysteine to phenylalanine, the CDR3 counts 16 amino acids. The CDR3 DNA has 48 bases and is translated from base 1. CDR1 and CDR2, per the germline V gene, are MDHEN and SYDVKM. Relative to germline, V is missing 6 bases and J is missing 3 bases, with 11 bases of the junction outside any gene match.